This TCR beta chain was found in a study of OX40 agonist ivuxolimab in advanced cancers. As for the study in general: Partial responses were achieved by three patients: one hepatocellular carcinoma, two cutaneous melanoma.

Germline lookup yields CDR1 SGHRS and CDR2 YFSETQ. The CDR3 is made up of 13 amino acids. Losses at the gene ends were 0 bases for V and 7 bases for J; bases not matched to a gene: 2. This clone was seen only once. Clones were read by immunoSEQ multiplex PCR, and TCRdb kept only the in-frame ones, dropping some. The table has 70,000 to 85,000 clones, 86% seen once. Source: CD4+ or CD8+ T cells sorted from blood, taken in a trial of the OX40 agonist ivuxolimab. The rearrangement uses TRBV5-1 and TRBJ2-3; 7 positions match TRBD1. This TCR came from an adult with an advanced solid tumor such as melanoma, head and neck, liver or kidney cancer. The CDR3 bases are TGCGCCAGCAGCTTGGACAGGGGAAATACGCAGTATTTT. Protein sequence: CASSLDRGNTQYF.